These T cell receptor beta chains were read from a single sample in a study of blood T cell repertoires in COVID-19. The protocol was immunoSEQ multiplex PCR, while the TCRdb copy is restricted to in-frame clones and leaves out a portion. The table records about 88,000 clones, 75% to 90% of them present only once. The sequenced material came from peripheral blood. The origin of the receptors is a woman of 80 years or more with active COVID-19. CDR3s include the opening cysteine and the closing phenylalanine or tryptophan. D genes are given only for firm matches. Clone size, where shown, is once, few, many, or a class for clones that have expanded.

CDR3 protein: CASSTGPNEGYEQYF
CDR3 DNA: TGTGCCAGCAGCACAGGGCCTAATGAGGGCTACGAGCAGTACTTC
J gene: TRBJ2-7
CDR3 length: 15
V gene: TRBV5-4
clone size: few
D gene: NA

CDR3 protein: CASSQVGTSGNSYEQYF
CDR3 DNA: TGCGCCAGCAGCCAAGTGGGGACTAGCGGGAACTCCTACGAGCAGTACTTC
J gene: TRBJ2-7
CDR3 length: 17
V gene: TRBV4-3
clone size: NA
D gene: TRBD2

CDR3 protein: CASSEPRGRAGSQETQYF
CDR3 DNA: TGCGCCAGCAGTGAGCCACGAGGTCGAGCGGGAAGCCAAGAGACCCAGTACTTC
J gene: TRBJ2-5
CDR3 length: 18
V gene: TRBV10-1
clone size: NA
D gene: TRBD2

CDR3 protein: CASSEARLNTGELFF
CDR3 DNA: TGTGCCAGCAGTGAGGCGAGACTCAACACCGGGGAGCTGTTTTTT
J gene: TRBJ2-2
CDR3 length: 15
V gene: TRBV2
clone size: NA
D gene: NA

CDR3 protein: CASSWSLAGGNEQFF
CDR3 DNA: TGTGCCAGCAGCTGGTCCCTAGCGGGAGGCAATGAGCAGTTCTTC
J gene: TRBJ2-1
CDR3 length: 15
V gene: TRBV7-2
clone size: once
D gene: TRBD2

CDR3 protein: CASSLAGLAGQNNEQFF
CDR3 DNA: TGTGCCAGCAGCTTGGCCGGACTAGCGGGACAGAACAATGAGCAGTTCTTC
J gene: TRBJ2-1
CDR3 length: 17
V gene: TRBV5-6
clone size: NA
D gene: TRBD2

CDR3 protein: CASSPSLAGVRYTQYF
CDR3 DNA: TGTGCCAGTAGCCCCTCCCTAGCGGGAGTACGGTATACGCAGTATTTT
J gene: TRBJ2-3
CDR3 length: 16
V gene: TRBV19
clone size: NA
D gene: TRBD2

CDR3 protein: CSASLQGARYEQYF
CDR3 DNA: TGCAGTGCTAGTCTTCAGGGGGCGCGCTACGAGCAGTACTTC
J gene: TRBJ2-7
CDR3 length: 14
V gene: TRBV20-1
clone size: NA
D gene: TRBD1

CDR3 protein: CASSFGIRGEKLFF
CDR3 DNA: TGCGCCAGCAGCTTCGGGATCCGGGGAGAAAAACTGTTTTTT
J gene: TRBJ1-4
CDR3 length: 14
V gene: TRBV5-1
clone size: few
D gene: NA

CDR3 protein: CASSLRLAGATDTQYF
CDR3 DNA: TGTGCCAGCAGCTTACGACTAGCGGGAGCCACAGATACGCAGTATTTT
J gene: TRBJ2-3
CDR3 length: 16
V gene: TRBV7-2
clone size: NA
D gene: TRBD2

CDR3 protein: CASSLASGAYNEQFF
CDR3 DNA: TGTGCCAGCAGCTTAGCTAGCGGAGCCTACAATGAGCAGTTCTTC
J gene: TRBJ2-1
CDR3 length: 15
V gene: TRBV7-3
clone size: few
D gene: TRBD2

CDR3 protein: CASSPTSGVSYEQYF
CDR3 DNA: TGTGCCAGCAGCCCGACTAGCGGGGTCTCCTACGAGCAGTACTTC
J gene: TRBJ2-7
CDR3 length: 15
V gene: TRBV7-3
clone size: once
D gene: TRBD2

CDR3 protein: CASSVGQDPYEQYF
CDR3 DNA: TGTGCCAGCAGCGTAGGACAGGACCCCTACGAGCAGTACTTC
J gene: TRBJ2-7
CDR3 length: 14
V gene: TRBV9
clone size: NA
D gene: NA

CDR3 protein: CASSRGTGGEKLFF
CDR3 DNA: TGTGCCAGCAGCCGCGGGACAGGGGGTGAAAAACTGTTTTTT
J gene: TRBJ1-4
CDR3 length: 14
V gene: TRBV4-2
clone size: NA
D gene: TRBD1

CDR3 protein: CASSVGGTGVNFDGYTF
CDR3 DNA: TGTGCCAGCAGCGTAGGAGGGACAGGGGTTAATTTTGATGGCTACACCTTC
J gene: TRBJ1-2
CDR3 length: 17
V gene: TRBV9
clone size: NA
D gene: TRBD1

CDR3 protein: CASSYRSGTDTQYF
CDR3 DNA: TGCGCCAGCAGCTACCGGAGTGGCACAGATACGCAGTATTTT
J gene: TRBJ2-3
CDR3 length: 14
V gene: TRBV5-1
clone size: NA
D gene: NA

CDR3 protein: CASSIRTGLGPEAFF
CDR3 DNA: TGTGCCAGCAGCATCAGGACAGGGTTGGGGCCTGAAGCTTTCTTT
J gene: TRBJ1-1
CDR3 length: 15
V gene: TRBV2
clone size: NA
D gene: TRBD1

CDR3 protein: CASSFRGEAYNEQFF
CDR3 DNA: TGCGCCAGCAGCTTTAGAGGGGAGGCCTACAATGAGCAGTTCTTC
J gene: TRBJ2-1
CDR3 length: 15
V gene: TRBV5-1
clone size: NA
D gene: NA

CDR3 protein: CASSPSTDPLRQQYF
CDR3 DNA: TGTGCCAGCAGCCCTTCGACAGACCCCCTACGACAGCAGTACTTC
J gene: TRBJ2-7
CDR3 length: 15
V gene: TRBV11-2
clone size: NA
D gene: NA

CDR3 protein: CASSYSRQAYEQYF
CDR3 DNA: TGTGCCAGCAGTTACTCCCGCCAGGCCTACGAGCAGTACTTC
J gene: TRBJ2-7
CDR3 length: 14
V gene: TRBV6-5
clone size: once
D gene: NA

CDR3 protein: CASSLGTSGSGTGELFF
CDR3 DNA: TGTGCCAGCTCACTGGGGACTAGCGGGAGCGGCACCGGGGAGCTGTTTTTT
J gene: TRBJ2-2
CDR3 length: 17
V gene: TRBV18
clone size: few
D gene: TRBD2

CDR3 protein: CASRLTSVGFSEQFF
CDR3 DNA: TGTGCCAGCAGGTTGACTAGCGTCGGGTTTAGTGAGCAGTTCTTC
J gene: TRBJ2-1
CDR3 length: 15
V gene: TRBV5-4
clone size: once
D gene: TRBD2

CDR3 protein: CASSPLTGTSTYEQYF
CDR3 DNA: TGTGCCAGCTCACCACTTACTGGGACTTCGACCTACGAGCAGTACTTC
J gene: TRBJ2-7
CDR3 length: 16
V gene: TRBV18
clone size: NA
D gene: NA

CDR3 protein: CASIQVAEAFF
CDR3 DNA: TGTGCCAGCATCCAGGTTGCTGAAGCTTTCTTT
J gene: TRBJ1-1
CDR3 length: 11
V gene: TRBV7-9
clone size: NA
D gene: NA

CDR3 protein: CASSLSGSRRETQYF
CDR3 DNA: TGTGCCAGCAGTCTGAGCGGGAGCAGGCGAGAGACCCAGTACTTC
J gene: TRBJ2-5
CDR3 length: 15
V gene: TRBV6-2/TRBV6-3
clone size: NA
D gene: TRBD2

CDR3 protein: CASSRGQGRSPLHF
CDR3 DNA: TGTGCCAGCAGCCGGGGACAGGGCCGTTCACCCCTCCACTTT
J gene: TRBJ1-6
CDR3 length: 14
V gene: TRBV7-8
clone size: NA
D gene: TRBD1

CDR3 protein: CASSTDRGLEKLFF
CDR3 DNA: TGTGCCAGCAGTACCGACAGGGGGCTCGAAAAACTGTTTTTT
J gene: TRBJ1-4
CDR3 length: 14
V gene: TRBV7-9
clone size: NA
D gene: TRBD1

CDR3 protein: CASSLRGAGRSYNEQFF
CDR3 DNA: TGTGCCAGCAGCTTACGGGGAGCGGGGCGCTCCTACAATGAGCAGTTCTTC
J gene: TRBJ2-1
CDR3 length: 17
V gene: TRBV7-8
clone size: NA
D gene: TRBD2

CDR3 protein: CASSIRQGRTDTQYF
CDR3 DNA: TGTGCCAGTAGTATACGACAGGGTCGGACAGATACGCAGTATTTT
J gene: TRBJ2-3
CDR3 length: 15
V gene: TRBV19
clone size: once
D gene: TRBD1

CDR3 protein: CASSESIKPGQSSGANVLTF
CDR3 DNA: TGCGCCAGCAGTGAGTCGATAAAACCGGGACAGAGCTCTGGGGCCAACGTCCTGACTTTC
J gene: TRBJ2-6
CDR3 length: 20
V gene: TRBV10-1
clone size: once
D gene: TRBD1

CDR3 protein: CASSQGTSGISGANVLTF
CDR3 DNA: TGTGCCAGCAGCCAGGGGACTAGCGGCATCTCTGGGGCCAACGTCCTGACTTTC
J gene: TRBJ2-6
CDR3 length: 18
V gene: TRBV3-1/TRBV3-2
clone size: NA
D gene: TRBD2

CDR3 protein: CASSQAGGEPYNEQFF
CDR3 DNA: TGTGCCAGCAGCCAAGCGGGAGGGGAGCCCTACAATGAGCAGTTCTTC
J gene: TRBJ2-1
CDR3 length: 16
V gene: TRBV7-9
clone size: NA
D gene: TRBD2

CDR3 protein: CASSFAGLSRNEQFF
CDR3 DNA: TGTGCCAGCAGCTTCGCGGGACTAAGCAGGAATGAGCAGTTCTTC
J gene: TRBJ2-1
CDR3 length: 15
V gene: TRBV7-6
clone size: NA
D gene: TRBD2

CDR3 protein: CASRTTSAGANVLTF
CDR3 DNA: TGTGCCAGCAGGACAACTAGTGCTGGGGCCAACGTCCTGACTTTC
J gene: TRBJ2-6
CDR3 length: 15
V gene: TRBV28
clone size: NA
D gene: NA

CDR3 protein: CASSYSLGGREGEQYF
CDR3 DNA: TGTGCCAGCAGTTACTCGCTCGGCGGGAGGGAGGGGGAGCAGTACTTC
J gene: TRBJ2-7
CDR3 length: 16
V gene: TRBV6-6
clone size: NA
D gene: TRBD2

CDR3 protein: CASSYSSQGTYGYTF
CDR3 DNA: TGTGCCAGCAGTTACTCGAGCCAGGGGACCTATGGCTACACCTTC
J gene: TRBJ1-2
CDR3 length: 15
V gene: TRBV6-5
clone size: NA
D gene: NA

CDR3 protein: CASSRRLAGEFNEQFF
CDR3 DNA: TGTGCCAGCAGCCGTCGGCTAGCGGGAGAGTTCAATGAGCAGTTCTTC
J gene: TRBJ2-1
CDR3 length: 16
V gene: TRBV11-2
clone size: NA
D gene: TRBD2

CDR3 protein: CASSLEPGITEAFF
CDR3 DNA: TGCGCCAGCAGCTTGGAACCGGGTATTACTGAAGCTTTCTTT
J gene: TRBJ1-1
CDR3 length: 14
V gene: TRBV5-1
clone size: once
D gene: NA

CDR3 protein: CASSGGDTQYF
CDR3 DNA: TGTGCCAGCAGTGGGGGGGATACGCAGTATTTT
J gene: TRBJ2-3
CDR3 length: 11
V gene: TRBV6-2/TRBV6-3
clone size: once
D gene: NA

CDR3 protein: CASRSGKETQYF
CDR3 DNA: TGTGCCAGCAGGAGCGGGAAAGAGACCCAGTACTTC
J gene: TRBJ2-5
CDR3 length: 12
V gene: TRBV28
clone size: NA
D gene: TRBD2

CDR3 protein: CASSMYRGGTEAFF
CDR3 DNA: TGTGCCAGTAGTATGTATAGGGGAGGCACTGAAGCTTTCTTT
J gene: TRBJ1-1
CDR3 length: 14
V gene: TRBV19
clone size: NA
D gene: NA

CDR3 protein: CASSQDGRGDYYGYTF
CDR3 DNA: TGCGCCAGCAGCCAAGATGGCAGGGGCGATTACTATGGCTACACCTTC
J gene: TRBJ1-2
CDR3 length: 16
V gene: TRBV4-1
clone size: NA
D gene: NA

CDR3 protein: CASSQGDISYGYTF
CDR3 DNA: TGTGCCAGCAGCCAAGGAGACATAAGCTATGGCTACACCTTC
J gene: TRBJ1-2
CDR3 length: 14
V gene: TRBV3-1/TRBV3-2
clone size: NA
D gene: NA

CDR3 protein: CASSQRLGVLREAKNIQYF
CDR3 DNA: TGTGCCAGCAGCCAGCGACTAGGTGTTCTACGGGAAGCCAAAAACATTCAGTACTTC
J gene: TRBJ2-4
CDR3 length: 19
V gene: TRBV6-2/TRBV6-3
clone size: NA
D gene: NA

CDR3 protein: CAFRDRIKSNQPQHF
CDR3 DNA: TGTGCCTTCCGGGACAGAATTAAGAGCAATCAGCCCCAGCATTTT
J gene: TRBJ1-5
CDR3 length: 15
V gene: TRBV30
clone size: NA
D gene: TRBD1

CDR3 protein: CASASHRDRPEAFF
CDR3 DNA: TGTGCCAGCGCGAGCCACCGGGACAGACCTGAAGCTTTCTTT
J gene: TRBJ1-1
CDR3 length: 14
V gene: TRBV6-5
clone size: few
D gene: TRBD1

CDR3 protein: CASSPSGARTEAFF
CDR3 DNA: TGTGCCAGCTCACCGTCAGGGGCGCGGACTGAAGCTTTCTTT
J gene: TRBJ1-1
CDR3 length: 14
V gene: TRBV18
clone size: NA
D gene: NA

CDR3 protein: CASSLASGAYNEQFF
CDR3 DNA: TGTGCCAGCAGCTTGGCCTCAGGGGCCTACAATGAGCAGTTCTTC
J gene: TRBJ2-1
CDR3 length: 15
V gene: TRBV5-4
clone size: NA
D gene: NA

CDR3 protein: CASSPNGAGIGFF
CDR3 DNA: TGTGCCAGCAGCCCAAATGGTGCGGGGATTGGGTTTTTT
J gene: TRBJ1-4
CDR3 length: 13
V gene: TRBV7-9
clone size: NA
D gene: NA

CDR3 protein: CAWRSTGLLEQYF
CDR3 DNA: TGTGCCTGGAGAAGTACAGGGCTCCTCGAGCAGTACTTC
J gene: TRBJ2-7
CDR3 length: 13
V gene: TRBV30
clone size: NA
D gene: NA

CDR3 protein: CASRRYGGEQFF
CDR3 DNA: TGTGCCAGCAGACGATACGGGGGTGAGCAGTTCTTC
J gene: TRBJ2-1
CDR3 length: 12
V gene: TRBV14
clone size: NA
D gene: NA

CDR3 protein: CASSLSPGGTEAFF
CDR3 DNA: TGTGCCAGCAGTTTATCCCCAGGGGGGACTGAAGCTTTCTTT
J gene: TRBJ1-1
CDR3 length: 14
V gene: TRBV27
clone size: NA
D gene: TRBD1

CDR3 protein: CASSLVLAGEGGTQYF
CDR3 DNA: TGTGCCAGCAGCTTAGTTTTAGCGGGAGAGGGGGGGACCCAGTACTTC
J gene: TRBJ2-5
CDR3 length: 16
V gene: TRBV7-7
clone size: NA
D gene: TRBD2

CDR3 protein: CAWSRDRVPNEQYF
CDR3 DNA: TGTGCCTGGAGCCGGGACAGGGTCCCCAACGAGCAGTACTTC
J gene: TRBJ2-7
CDR3 length: 14
V gene: TRBV30
clone size: NA
D gene: TRBD1

CDR3 protein: CASERDRAKRGELFF
CDR3 DNA: TGTGCCAGTGAGAGGGACAGGGCTAAACGCGGGGAGCTGTTTTTT
J gene: TRBJ2-2
CDR3 length: 15
V gene: TRBV28
clone size: NA
D gene: TRBD1

CDR3 protein: CASGGTSGRESSYNEQFF
CDR3 DNA: TGTGCTAGTGGTGGGACTAGCGGGAGGGAGAGCTCCTACAATGAGCAGTTCTTC
J gene: TRBJ2-1
CDR3 length: 18
V gene: TRBV12-5
clone size: NA
D gene: TRBD2

CDR3 protein: CASSFSGSYNEQFF
CDR3 DNA: TGTGCCAGCAGTTTTAGCGGGAGCTACAATGAGCAGTTCTTC
J gene: TRBJ2-1
CDR3 length: 14
V gene: TRBV6-5
clone size: once
D gene: TRBD2